Presented here are 5 T cell receptor beta chains from one specimen sequenced in a study of control samples from healthy donors and cancer patients. Repertoires were generated with immunoSEQ multiplex PCR, while TCRdb's copy carries only in-frame clones and drops some. The sample records 70,000 or so clones, over 75% being singletons. The sample taken for sequencing was blood. The source is a man aged 50-60 years in good health.

This clone was seen more than once but under ten times. The chain employs TRBV5-4 and TRBJ1-1, with unresolved D. V was clipped by 4 bases and J by 2 bases, with 9 bases between them. The CDR3 is 13 residues long. In germline, CDR1 is SGHNT, CDR2 YYREEE (reference sequence). CDR3 protein: CASSTDGNTEAFF. CDR3 sequence (DNA): TGTGCCAGCAGCACGGACGGAAACACTGAAGCTTTCTTT.

The chain uses TRBV14 and TRBJ1-1, with D possibly TRBD1 on 5 matching bases. V lost 0 bases and J 6 bases, leaving 20 bases between the germline ends. Germline V CDR1 and CDR2: SGHDN, FVKESK. There are 17 residues in the CDR3. CDR3 nucleotides: TGTGCCAGCAGCCAAGACTCCGATCAGTTGTGGGGCCCTGAAGCTTTCTTT. Its protein product is CASSQDSDQLWGPEAFF.

The chain uses TRBV18 and TRBJ1-1; D remains unclear. Between the trimmed V and J ends, which lost 2 bases and 2 bases, there was a span of 12 bases. This CDR3 is built from 15 residues. CDR1 KGHSH and CDR2 LQKENI come from the germline V gene. The CDR3 DNA follows: TGTGCCAGCTCACCATCATTGCCCCGTAACACTGAAGCTTTCTTT. Translating gives CASSPSLPRNTEAFF. The full variable domain, with the rest looked up from reference TRBV18 and TRBJ1-1, is NAGVMQNPRHLVRRRGQEARLRCSPMKGHSHVYWYRQLPEEGLKFMVYLQKENIIDESGMPKERFSAEFPKEGPSILRIQQVVRGDSAAYFCASSPSLPRNTEAFFGQGTRLTVV.

This clone was counted a single time. The V gene is TRBV7-2, the J gene TRBJ2-1; 13 nucleotides match TRBD2. Germline CDR1 SGHTA, CDR2 FQGNSA. This CDR3 spans 18 amino acids. V was pared by 4 bases and J by 1 base, with 7 bases of the junction left unmatched. The CDR3 DNA reads as TGTGCCAGCAGCTCTCGACTAGCGGGGGGCTATTCCTACAATGAGCAGTTCTTC. Encoded protein: CASSSRLAGGYSYNEQFF.

V is TRBV10-3 and J is TRBJ2-1; D unresolved. Germline-derived CDR1 and CDR2 are ENHRY and SYGVKD. With 2 bases removed from V and 0 bases from J, the gap between germline ends came to 8 bases. The CDR3 has 15 amino acids. In DNA, the CDR3 is TGTGCCATCAGTGAGCCGGTTAGCTCCTACAATGAGCAGTTCTTC. Its protein is CAISEPVSSYNEQFF.